One and the same sample provided the 23 T cell receptor beta chains below, sequenced in a study of human T cells and chemical hapten exposure. One entry per CDR3 protein, called by TCRdb with MiXCR from the RACE reads. The sample comprises about 77,000 distinct CDR3 sequences, 8.6% of which are singletons, and 1.5% to 2% rests with the top ten. Time point specified: healthy volunteer bleed at 6 weeks. Total RNA was isolated from whole blood that had not been fractionated. The sample consisted of whole blood. These receptors all come from a female donor in good health. Some clones in this sample may be carry-over from other donors' samples.

V usage is TRBV11-2 and J usage is TRBJ2-3; D is uncertain. The CDR3 contains 13 residues. Deletions cut 1 base from V and 8 bases from J, with 10 bases between. Looked up from germline, CDR1 is SGHAT and CDR2 is FQNNGV. The DNA of the CDR3 is TGTGCCAGCAGCTTAGTAAGGGTTGGTACGCAGTATTTT. It specifies CASSLVRVGTQYF.

This clonotype was seen many times. J is TRBJ1-6 and V is TRBV13; D is undetermined. Germline V gene lookup returns CDR1 PRHDT and CDR2 FYEKMQ (reference sequence). Deletions cut 5 bases from V and 9 bases from J, with 11 bases between. This CDR3 comprises 13 residues. The chain's CDR3 is CASSPTRVSPLHF. The CDR3 DNA reads as TGTGCCAGCAGCCCAACACGGGTTTCACCCCTCCACTTT.

This clonotype was observed a handful of times. The chain combines TRBV4-2 with TRBJ1-6, with D perhaps TRBD1 (5 bases). Per germline, CDR1 LGHNA and CDR2 YNFKEQ. The CDR3 length is 18 residues. V was pared by 1 base and J by 5 bases, with 18 bases between. CDR3 DNA: TGTGCCAGCAGCCAAGTGTGGGGTGGGGGGATTCATAATTCACCCCTCCACTTT. It encodes CASSQVWGGGIHNSPLHF.

This clonotype was counted a few times. The CDR3 loop is CAWSYRGDSPLHF. The CDR3 DNA sequence: TGTGCCTGGAGTTACAGGGGGGATTCACCCCTCCACTTT. The chain couples TRBV30 to TRBJ1-6; TRBD1 matches 8 bases. Trimming at V came to 2 bases and at J to 8 bases, leaving 2 bases not matched to a gene. The CDR3 covers 13 residues. From germline, CDR1 is GTSNPN and CDR2 SVGIG (reference sequence).

Comments on this clonotype: This may arise from a read error, as a much more abundant clone is one base away. It is likely a read error, because the conserved phenylalanine at the end of the CDR3 is missing. CDR3 protein: CASSAQIGGQETQYL. The DNA of the CDR3 is TGCGCCAGCAGCGCGCAGATAGGAGGGCAAGAGACCCAGTACCTC. This rearrangement joins TRBV5-1 to TRBJ2-5, with a possible D match to TRBD2 (6 bases). Looked up from germline, CDR1 is SGHRS and CDR2 is YFSETQ. The CDR3 length is 15 residues. V was cut by 4 bases and J by 2 bases, with 15 bases left in between.

The V and J genes are TRBV2 and TRBJ2-1; TRBD2 agrees at 8 bases. The CDR3 has 15 amino acids. Looked up from germline, CDR1 is SNHLY and CDR2 is FYNNEI. J gave up 7 bases and V 10 bases, and 15 bases lay outside the gene matches. The CDR3 coding sequence is TGTGCCATTCCGAGCACTACCGGGGGGGCAAATGAGCAGTTCTTC. Its translation: CAIPSTTGGANEQFF.

This clonotype was detected many times. This rearrangement joins TRBV7-9 to TRBJ1-5, with D unresolved. The V and J ends lost 1 base and 4 bases respectively, with 11 bases between them. This CDR3 comprises 15 residues. Looked up from germline, CDR1 is SEHNR and CDR2 is FQNEAQ (reference sequence). CDR3 nucleotides: TGTGCCAGCAGCTTAGGATTTACCGAAAATCAGCCCCAGCATTTT. Translation gives CASSLGFTENQPQHF.

In this sample, this clonotype turned up a few times. The chain joins TRBV29-1 to TRBJ1-1; no clear D. CDR3 length: 12 amino acids. The V gene lost 2 bases and the J gene lost 7 bases, with 11 bases spanning the gap. In germline, CDR1 is SQVTM, CDR2 ANQGSEA. The CDR3 nucleotides are TGCAGCGTTGAAAGCAGCGTCAATGAAGCTTTCTTT. Translation: CSVESSVNEAFF.

In its sample, this clonotype was seen a few times. J is TRBJ2-7 and V is TRBV4-3; 8 nucleotides agree with TRBD1. The CDR3 is 16 residues long. Germline V gene sequence: CDR1 LGHNA, CDR2 YSLEER. The J segment lost 4 bases and the V segment lost 0 bases, leaving 8 bases of the junction unmatched. CDR3 amino acids: CASSQDTTGVRYEQYF. The CDR3 DNA reads TGCGCCAGCAGCCAAGATACGACAGGGGTTCGATACGAGCAGTACTTC.

The chain's CDR3 is CSVEEAIAGHGYTF. In DNA form, the CDR3 reads TGCAGCGTTGAAGAGGCAATAGCTGGACATGGCTACACCTTC. The chain is built from TRBV29-1 and TRBJ1-2; D ambiguous. V was cut by 0 bases and J by 6 bases, with 14 bases left in between. The CDR3 is made up of 14 amino acids. Germline V lookup: CDR1 SQVTM, CDR2 ANQGSEA.

The chain combines TRBV20-1 with TRBJ2-3; no definite D call. Germline CDR1 DFQATT, CDR2 SNEGSKA (reference sequence). The CDR3 runs to 12 residues. The ends were cut back, 3 bases at V and 6 bases at J, with 10 bases in the middle. The CDR3: CSARMIGDTQYF. The CDR3 nucleotides read TGCAGTGCTAGGATGATTGGGGATACGCAGTATTTT.

This clonotype occurred a few times. The V call is TRBV13, the J call TRBJ1-1; D unclear. The V gene lost 5 bases and the J gene lost 4 bases, with 14 bases spanning the gap. This CDR3 comprises 14 residues. Germline V lookup: CDR1 PRHDT, CDR2 FYEKMQ (reference sequence). Written as DNA, the CDR3 is TGTGCCAGCAGCCCTAGGCGAGGCGGCACTGAAGCTTTCTTT. Its protein product is CASSPRRGGTEAFF.

The chain uses TRBV29-1 and TRBJ2-7, with TRBD2 as a possible D gene (6 bases). Trimming removed 3 bases from V and 2 bases from J, with 17 bases in between. Per the germline V gene, CDR1 is SQVTM and CDR2 is ANQGSEA. The CDR3 has 15 amino acids. The DNA of the CDR3 is TGCAGCGTTGATCGCCTTACGGGGGAGACCTACGAGCAGTACTTC. This codes for CSVDRLTGETYEQYF.

The J gene is TRBJ1-1, the V gene TRBV11-1, with no clear D. V shed 4 bases and J shed 5 bases, with 11 bases lying between them. The CDR3 has 13 residues. CDR1 SGHAT and CDR2 FQDESV come from the germline V gene (reference sequence). This CDR3 reads CASSSGVGTEAFF. As DNA, the CDR3 is TGTGCCAGCAGCTCTGGTGTGGGAACTGAAGCTTTCTTT.

This clonotype was observed a few times. The gene calls are TRBV10-3 and TRBJ2-1, with 13 bases lining up with TRBD2. The CDR3 runs to 15 residues. After removal of 10 bases from V and 10 bases from J, the junction contained 13 bases not matched to a gene. Germline V gene data show CDR1 as ENHRY and CDR2 as SYGVKD. CDR3 amino acids: CATNPLAGGNREQFF. CDR3 nucleotide sequence: TGTGCCACCAACCCACTAGCGGGGGGGAATCGGGAGCAGTTCTTC.

This clonotype was recorded at least ten times. This chain joins TRBV5-1 and TRBJ2-3; D uncertain. The germline gives CDR1 SGHRS, CDR2 YFSETQ. The V end was cut by 0 bases, the J end by 2 bases, with 10 bases between. CDR3 length: 15 residues. CDR3 loop: CASSLELRPTDTQYF. CDR3 in DNA: TGCGCCAGCAGCTTGGAGTTGAGGCCCACAGATACGCAGTATTTT.

At least ten counts were recorded for this clonotype. The gene calls are TRBV11-2 and TRBJ2-3; D gene uncertain. V shed 5 bases and J shed 3 bases, with 0 bases lying between them. Germline V gene lookup returns CDR1 SGHAT and CDR2 FQNNGV. This CDR3 has 10 residues. CDR3 region: CASSTDTQYF. The CDR3 bases are TGTGCCAGCAGCACAGATACGCAGTATTTT.

The chain couples TRBV7-2 to TRBJ2-3; 14 bases are a match to TRBD2. In germline, CDR1 is SGHTA, CDR2 FQGNSA. The CDR3 has 19 residues. The V and J ends lost 1 base and 1 base, in that order; junction bases with no gene match: 7. The CDR3 spells CASSLGLAGGRIGTDTQYF. The CDR3 DNA sequence: TGTGCCAGCAGCTTAGGACTAGCGGGGGGGCGTATTGGCACAGATACGCAGTATTTT.

The gene calls are TRBV14 and TRBJ2-3, with a tentative D call TRBD1 (6 bases). Trimming pared 1 base from V and 0 bases from J, leaving 11 bases between. The CDR3 is made up of 16 amino acids. The V gene's germline CDR1 is SGHDN and CDR2 FVKESK. CDR3 amino acids: CASSQGLDRSTDTQYF. The DNA for the CDR3 is TGTGCCAGCAGCCAAGGCTTAGACAGGAGCACAGATACGCAGTATTTT.

In this sample, this clonotype turned up a few times. V gene TRBV7-2 combines with J gene TRBJ2-5, with 12 bases lining up with TRBD2. Germline V gene sequence: CDR1 SGHTA, CDR2 FQGNSA. Trimming at V came to 7 bases and at J to 5 bases, leaving 8 bases not matched to a gene. The CDR3 contains 15 residues. This CDR3 reads CASTTGLAGGETQYF. The CDR3 DNA sequence: TGTGCCAGCACTACTGGCCTAGCGGGGGGGGAGACCCAGTACTTC.

This clonotype has more than one count but fewer than ten. The rearrangement joins TRBV5-6 to TRBJ1-3; D gene uncertain. The V gene's germline CDR1 is SGHDT and CDR2 YYEEEE. The CDR3 has 13 amino acids. V was trimmed by 4 bases and J by 4 bases, leaving 9 bases between them. For the CDR3, the DNA is TGTGCCAGCAGCAGGAGCCAGGGAAACACCATATATTTT. This sequence encodes CASSRSQGNTIYF.

This clonotype came up a few times. The chain carries TRBV20-1 and TRBJ1-2, with a weak D call TRBD1 (6 bases). This CDR3 spans 15 amino acids. Germline-derived CDR1 and CDR2 are DFQATT and SNEGSKA (reference sequence). V gave up 4 bases and J gave up 5 bases, with 20 bases separating them. CDR3 bases: TGCAGTGCTAAGTCCACCGGACAGACTTTGTATGGCTACACCTTC. Its protein product is CSAKSTGQTLYGYTF.

This clonotype turned up a few times. The gene calls are TRBV20-1 and TRBJ2-1, with TRBD2 identical over 9 bases. After removal of 3 bases from V and 2 bases from J, the junction contained 8 bases not matched to a gene. CDR1 and CDR2 (germline): DFQATT, SNEGSKA (reference sequence). There are 16 residues in the CDR3. The CDR3 region is CSASPLAGVTYNEQFF. As DNA, the CDR3 is TGCAGTGCTAGTCCATTAGCGGGGGTAACCTACAATGAGCAGTTCTTC.